This T cell receptor (beta chain) was observed in a study of T cell changes during pregnancy in multiple sclerosis. TCRdb's table, derived via immunoSEQ multiplex PCR, lists solely in-frame clones and lacks some. Altogether over 90,000 clones are present, around 93% being singletons, with the ten largest covering 0.99%. The source is a female donor with multiple sclerosis, enrolled in a pregnancy study. Here the sequenced sample was peripheral blood, taken after pregnancy.

CDR3 protein: CASSGLGQGAEQYF. The CDR3 DNA reads as TGTGCCAGCAGCGGTCTGGGACAGGGAGCCGAGCAGTACTTC. The chain links TRBV28 to TRBJ2-7; 9 nucleotides agree with TRBD1. CDR1 and CDR2 from the germline V gene are MDHEN and SYDVKM. V shed 6 bases and J 6 bases; nucleotides not matched to a gene: 9. This CDR3 has 14 residues.